The 28 T cell receptor beta chains below come from one sample, sequenced in a study of PD-L1 blockade in urothelial cancer. This sample's time point: pretreatment peripheral blood. Produced via immunoSEQ multiplex PCR; TCRdb's table is partial and in-frame only. This table holds approximately 72,000 clones, approximately 84% found once. Sequencing used PBMCs, obtained around atezolizumab (anti-PD-L1) treatment. The receptors originated from a man aged 55 to 70 with urothelial cancer.

The rearrangement joins TRBV11-2 to TRBJ2-3; 11 positions match TRBD2. Germline loops: CDR1 SGHAT, CDR2 FQNNGV. J was trimmed by 4 bases and V by 5 bases; bases with no gene match: 5. This CDR3 spans 15 amino acids. CDR3 sequence: CASSPSSGGSDTQYF. CDR3 nucleotides: TGTGCCAGCAGCCCCTCTAGCGGGGGGTCAGATACGCAGTATTTT.

The genes are TRBV7-6 and TRBJ2-2; the D is unclear. The germline V gene encodes CDR1 SGHVS and CDR2 FNYEAQ. CDR3 length: 15 amino acids. Trimming removed 5 bases at V and 1 base at J, with 11 bases between. The CDR3 coding sequence is TGTGCCAGCAGCCCACTGAGCGTGAACACCGGGGAGCTGTTTTTT. It translates to CASSPLSVNTGELFF.

The count of this clone is one. The chain combines TRBV9 with TRBJ1-2, with TRBD1 identical over 9 bases. Looked up from germline, CDR1 is SGDLS and CDR2 is YYNGEE. The CDR3 covers 14 residues. The ends lost 3 bases at V and 6 bases at J; junction bases unmatched: 6. CDR3 in DNA: TGTGCCAGCAGCGAGACGACAGGGGGGCATGGCTACACCTTC. The encoded protein is CASSETTGGHGYTF.

In this sample, this clone turned up a few times. The chain combines TRBV5-1 with TRBJ2-5, with 13 bases lining up with TRBD2. The CDR3 consists of 14 residues. The V gene's germline CDR1 is SGHRS and CDR2 YFSETQ. The V and J ends lost 9 bases and 5 bases, in that order; junction bases with no gene match: 7. CDR3 loop: CATTTSGGAETQYF. The DNA of the CDR3 is TGCGCCACCACTACTAGCGGGGGGGCCGAGACCCAGTACTTC.

This sequence joins TRBV11-2 and TRBJ1-2, with 7 bases matching TRBD1. Looked up from germline, CDR1 is SGHAT and CDR2 is FQNNGV. V shed 5 bases, J shed 4 bases, and the junction held 7 bases outside the gene matches. The CDR3 is 14 residues long. The CDR3 bases are TGTGCCAGCAGCCAGGGGGGAGTTGCCTATGGCTACACCTTC. Translation: CASSQGGVAYGYTF.

The rearrangement links TRBV7-8 to TRBJ2-1, with 14 bases lining up with TRBD2. Germline V lookup: CDR1 SGHVS, CDR2 FQNEAQ. CDR3 length: 16 residues. The junction had 5 bases not matched to a gene; V was cut back by 5 bases and J by 5 bases. The CDR3 loop reads CASSPMTSGGDNEQFF. In nucleotides, the CDR3 is TGTGCCAGCAGCCCAATGACTAGCGGGGGGGACAATGAGCAGTTCTTC.

The V and J genes are TRBV28 and TRBJ1-2; 7 bases line up with TRBD1. Unmatched junction bases numbered 7, after V lost 6 bases and J lost 6 bases. The CDR3 extends over 13 amino acids. Germline values: CDR1 MDHEN, CDR2 SYDVKM. The CDR3 DNA reads as TGTGCCAGCAGGTCCACAGGGACAGATGGCTACACCTTC. Translated, it gives CASRSTGTDGYTF.

The chain uses TRBV29-1 and TRBJ2-7, with 14 bases aligning to TRBD2. CDR1 is SQVTM and CDR2 is ANQGSEA in the germline V gene. V shed 6 bases and J 3 bases; nucleotides not matched to a gene: 1. This CDR3 spans 13 amino acids. The CDR3 DNA reads TGCAGCGTCGGGACTAGCGGGGGCTACGAGCAGTACTTC. It translates to CSVGTSGGYEQYF.

The chain uses TRBV5-4 and TRBJ2-2, with 9 bases matching TRBD2. Trimming at V came to 1 base and at J to 6 bases, leaving 4 bases not matched to a gene. Germline V gives CDR1 SGHNT, CDR2 YYREEE (reference sequence). The length of the CDR3 is 15 residues. CDR3 bases: TGTGCCAGCAGCTTGCTAGCGGGAACATCCGGGGAGCTGTTTTTT. This sequence encodes CASSLLAGTSGELFF.

The CDR3 loop reads CASSPGTTRNYGYTF. The CDR3 DNA reads as TGCGCCAGCAGCCCCGGGACGACTAGAAACTATGGCTACACCTTC. The V and J genes are TRBV5-1 and TRBJ1-2, with D possibly TRBD1 on 5 matching bases. The CDR3 loop spans 15 amino acids. Germline loops: CDR1 SGHRS, CDR2 YFSETQ. V was clipped by 4 bases and J by 2 bases, with 15 bases between them. Using reference TRBV5-1 and TRBJ1-2 for the parts outside the CDR3, the full variable domain is KAGVTQTPRYLIKTRGQQVTLSCSPISGHRSVSWYQQTPGQGLQFLFEYFSETQRNKGNFPGRFSGRQFSNSRSEMNVSTLELGDSALYLCASSPGTTRNYGYTFGSGTRLTVV.

This clone was seen more than once but under ten times. This chain connects TRBV25-1 to TRBJ2-5, with D maybe TRBD2 (6 bases). The CDR3 totals 15 residues. Germline V gene sequence: CDR1 MGHDK, CDR2 SYGVNS. V shed 4 bases and J shed 4 bases, with 16 bases lying between them. In DNA form, the CDR3 reads TGTGCCAGCAGTGGACCCTACGTGGAGGGAGAGACCCAGTACTTC. Translating it yields CASSGPYVEGETQYF.

This chain uses TRBV6-5 with TRBJ2-7, with 7 bases that match TRBD1. Per germline, CDR1 MNHEY and CDR2 SVGAGI. This CDR3 has 15 residues. V trimming: 2 bases; J trimming: 2 bases; junction bases outside the gene matches: 6. The chain's CDR3 is CASSYGKGAPYEQYF. CDR3 DNA: TGTGCCAGCAGTTACGGAAAGGGGGCTCCCTACGAGCAGTACTTC.

V is TRBV29-1 and J is TRBJ2-3; 7 bases agree with TRBD1. V was clipped by 2 bases and J by 2 bases; unmatched bases: 7. CDR1 and CDR2 from the germline V gene are SQVTM and ANQGSEA. The CDR3 is 15 amino acids. The CDR3 coding sequence is TGCAGCGTTGAAAGGGGGCCTAGCAACACAGATACGCAGTATTTT. This gives the protein CSVERGPSNTDTQYF.

This clone was seen only once. The chain combines TRBV5-1 with TRBJ2-7, with TRBD2 identical over 9 bases. CDR3 length equals 16 residues. Unmatched junction bases numbered 10, after V lost 2 bases and J lost 4 bases. Germline V lookup: CDR1 SGHRS, CDR2 YFSETQ. The CDR3 DNA sequence: TGCGCCAGCAGCTTAAGCTCTGGCGGGGGGGCTTACGAGCAGTACTTC. This sequence encodes CASSLSSGGGAYEQYF.

V gene TRBV5-6 combines with J gene TRBJ1-2; D remains unclear. CDR1 SGHDT and CDR2 YYEEEE come from the germline V gene. V gave up 1 base and J gave up 4 bases, with 11 bases separating them. This CDR3 is built from 14 residues. CDR3 bases: TGTGCCAGCAGCTTGTACGGAGGGTCCTATGGCTACACCTTC. Translating gives CASSLYGGSYGYTF.

For this clone: This sample includes further DNA sequences coding for the same CDR3. The CDR3, as DNA: TGTGCCAGCAGACCCCACAGGGGAGAGACCCAGTACTTC. Translated: CASRPHRGETQYF. The V call is TRBV6-5, the J call TRBJ2-5; 7 nucleotides match TRBD1. Trimming took 6 bases from V and 4 from J; bases not matched to a gene: 5. Germline V gives CDR1 MNHEY, CDR2 SVGAGI. The CDR3 has 13 residues.

The chain is built from TRBV28 and TRBJ1-5; D remains unclear. The CDR3 is 14 residues long. Germline values: CDR1 MDHEN, CDR2 SYDVKM. With 2 bases removed from V and 11 bases from J, the gap between germline ends came to 16 bases. The CDR3 here is CASSLEDLRRAQHF. CDR3 coding DNA: TGTGCCAGCAGTTTAGAGGATTTGCGTCGGGCCCAGCATTTT.

This clone occurred a few times. The CDR3 coding sequence is TGTGCCAGTAGTATAGTAGGACTGTACTATGGCTACACCTTC. Protein: CASSIVGLYYGYTF. The chain joins TRBV19 to TRBJ1-2; D unclear. Germline V lookup: CDR1 LNHDA, CDR2 SQIVND (reference sequence). Trimming stripped 1 base from V and 3 bases from J, with 9 bases between. The CDR3 consists of 14 residues.

The CDR3 coding sequence is TGTGCCAGCAGCTTACGCCGCGGACAGAGCACAGATACGCAGTATTTT. It translates to CASSLRRGQSTDTQYF. The chain links TRBV7-2 to TRBJ2-3, with a tentative D call TRBD1 (6 bases). V lost 2 bases, J lost 0 bases, and 12 bases lay in between. CDR1 and CDR2 (germline): SGHTA, FQGNSA. CDR3 length equals 16 residues.

J is TRBJ1-4 and V is TRBV10-3, with unresolved D. V was trimmed by 2 bases and J by 0 bases, leaving 4 bases between them. Germline lookup yields CDR1 ENHRY and CDR2 SYGVKD. The CDR3 covers 14 residues. CDR3 nucleotide sequence: TGTGCCATCAGTGAGGGAGCAACTAATGAAAAACTGTTTTTT. This gives the protein CAISEGATNEKLFF.

The CDR3, as DNA: TGTGCCAGCAGCTTGGCCGGGGCGGGGCCTCCCTACGAGCAGTACTTC. Translating gives CASSLAGAGPPYEQYF. V and J are TRBV5-5 and TRBJ2-7; D might be TRBD2 (6 bases). Germline V gene sequence: CDR1 SGHKS, CDR2 YYEKEE (reference sequence). V lost 0 bases and J lost 2, with 15 bases in between. This CDR3 region has 16 residues.

The rearrangement joins TRBV19 to TRBJ1-2; tentatively, D is TRBD1 (5 bases). The germline V and J ends were trimmed by 2 bases and 2 bases, with 9 bases remaining between them. The CDR3 is made up of 14 amino acids. Germline V lookup: CDR1 LNHDA, CDR2 SQIVND (reference sequence). Here the CDR3 DNA reads TGTGCCAGTAGTATAAGGGGCAGCAACTATGGCTACACCTTC. Its protein is CASSIRGSNYGYTF.

This chain joins TRBV7-9 and TRBJ1-2; no clear D. The CDR3 spans 12 residues. The germline V gene encodes CDR1 SEHNR and CDR2 FQNEAQ (reference sequence). Trimming stripped 6 bases from V and 6 bases from J, with 11 bases between. CDR3 residues: CASSPGLDGYTF. The CDR3 DNA follows: TGTGCCAGCAGTCCCGGGTTAGATGGCTACACCTTC.

The chain has TRBV4-2 and TRBJ2-1, with D perhaps TRBD2 (5 bases). This CDR3 contains 16 residues. V lost 3 bases and J 0 bases, leaving 12 bases between the germline ends. Germline lookup yields CDR1 LGHNA and CDR2 YNFKEQ. The CDR3 sequence is CASSQETSPSYNEQFF. In DNA form, the CDR3 reads TGTGCCAGCAGCCAGGAAACTAGTCCCTCCTACAATGAGCAGTTCTTC.

The rearrangement uses TRBV4-2 and TRBJ1-1; tentative D call: TRBD1 (5 bases). The V gene's germline CDR1 is LGHNA and CDR2 YNFKEQ. There are 15 residues in the CDR3. V lost 1 base to trimming and J lost 6 bases, with 15 bases between them. Written as DNA, the CDR3 is TGTGCCAGCAGCCAAGCCTTCCAGGGATCCTCTGAAGCTTTCTTT. Its protein is CASSQAFQGSSEAFF.

This chain links TRBV9 with TRBJ1-6, with D possibly being TRBD1 (6 bases). This CDR3 is built from 13 residues. Looked up from germline, CDR1 is SGDLS and CDR2 is YYNGEE. V was clipped by 4 bases and J by 10 bases, with 12 bases between them. The CDR3: CASSFNRESPLHF. For the CDR3, the DNA is TGTGCCAGCAGCTTCAACAGGGAATCACCCCTCCACTTT.

CDR3 DNA: TGTGCCAGCCGAAGACAGGCTCTCACAGATACGCAGTATTTT. This codes for CASRRQALTDTQYF. The chain uses TRBV27 and TRBJ2-3; a weak D match, TRBD1 (6 bases). CDR3 length: 14 residues. Germline V gene sequence: CDR1 MNHEY, CDR2 SMNVEV (reference sequence). The V end lost 8 bases, the J end lost 2 bases, and 14 bases lay between the germline ends.

The chain carries TRBV2 and TRBJ1-1, with 7 bases identical to TRBD1. CDR1 SNHLY and CDR2 FYNNEI come from the germline V gene. The ends lost 7 bases at V and 1 base at J; junction bases unmatched: 6. CDR3 length: 14 residues. This CDR3 reads CASKKQGQNTEAFF. CDR3 DNA: TGTGCCAGCAAGAAACAGGGGCAGAACACTGAAGCTTTCTTT.